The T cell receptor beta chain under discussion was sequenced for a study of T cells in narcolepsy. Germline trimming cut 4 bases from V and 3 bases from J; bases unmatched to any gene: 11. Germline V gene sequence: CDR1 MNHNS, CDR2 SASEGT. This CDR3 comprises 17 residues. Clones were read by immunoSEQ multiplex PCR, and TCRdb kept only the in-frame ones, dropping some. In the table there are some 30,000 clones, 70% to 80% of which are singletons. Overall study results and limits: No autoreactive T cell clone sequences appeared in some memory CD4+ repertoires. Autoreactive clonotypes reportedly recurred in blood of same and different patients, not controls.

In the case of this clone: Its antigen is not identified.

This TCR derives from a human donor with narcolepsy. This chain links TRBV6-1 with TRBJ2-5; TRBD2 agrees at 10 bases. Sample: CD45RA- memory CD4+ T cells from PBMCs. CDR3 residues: CASSASSGSRAKETQYF. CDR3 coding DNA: TGTGCCAGCAGTGCGTCTAGCGGGAGTAGAGCCAAAGAGACCCAGTACTTC.